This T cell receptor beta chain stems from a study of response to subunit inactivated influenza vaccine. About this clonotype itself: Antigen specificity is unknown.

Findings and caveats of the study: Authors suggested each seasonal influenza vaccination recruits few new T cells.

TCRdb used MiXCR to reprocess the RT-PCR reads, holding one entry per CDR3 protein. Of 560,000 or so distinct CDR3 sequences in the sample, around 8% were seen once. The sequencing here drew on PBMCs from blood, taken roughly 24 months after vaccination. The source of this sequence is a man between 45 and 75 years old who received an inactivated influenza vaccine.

This chain's CDR3 is CASSQEFAAPKETQYF. Written as DNA, the CDR3 is TGTGCCAGCAGCCAAGAGTTTGCAGCCCCAAAAGAGACCCAGTACTTC. The genes are TRBV4-2 and TRBJ2-5; D gene unclear. The CDR3 contains 16 residues. Germline V lookup: CDR1 LGHNA, CDR2 YNFKEQ. Trimming took 0 bases from V and 3 from J, leaving 14 bases between them.